This T cell receptor beta chain emerged from a study of blood T cell repertoires in COVID-19. Study in general: Acute and convalescent COVID-19 samples came from the United States, Italy and Spain. Sample material is recorded as cDNA or gDNA derived from T cells, B-cell-depleted T cells, or PBMCs.

How the authors handled the data: Quantification of nucleated cells was approximated via reference gene primer amplification. Here immunoSEQ multiplex PCR was the method, and the copy in TCRdb shows in-frame clones only, minus some. V, J and clone size derive from that table, while D and trimming were established from the DNA sequence. The sample lists 65,000 to 70,000 clones; 85% were seen once. CDR1 KGHSH and CDR2 LQKENI come from the germline V gene. V shed 5 bases and J 4 bases; nucleotides not matched to a gene: 7. CDR3 length: 15 amino acids. The J gene is TRBJ2-2, the V gene TRBV18, with 7 bases that match TRBD2. This receptor was obtained from a man older than 75 with acute or convalescent COVID-19. Specimen: peripheral blood. The CDR3 spells CASSTSGIVTGELFF. In DNA, the CDR3 is TGTGCCAGCTCAACGAGCGGGATTGTCACCGGGGAGCTGTTTTTT. Looking up the rest from reference TRBV18 and TRBJ2-2 gives the full variable domain: NAGVMQNPRHLVRRRGQEARLRCSPMKGHSHVYWYRQLPEEGLKFMVYLQKENIIDESGMPKERFSAEFPKEGPSILRIQQVVRGDSAAYFCASSTSGIVTGELFFGEGSRLTVL.